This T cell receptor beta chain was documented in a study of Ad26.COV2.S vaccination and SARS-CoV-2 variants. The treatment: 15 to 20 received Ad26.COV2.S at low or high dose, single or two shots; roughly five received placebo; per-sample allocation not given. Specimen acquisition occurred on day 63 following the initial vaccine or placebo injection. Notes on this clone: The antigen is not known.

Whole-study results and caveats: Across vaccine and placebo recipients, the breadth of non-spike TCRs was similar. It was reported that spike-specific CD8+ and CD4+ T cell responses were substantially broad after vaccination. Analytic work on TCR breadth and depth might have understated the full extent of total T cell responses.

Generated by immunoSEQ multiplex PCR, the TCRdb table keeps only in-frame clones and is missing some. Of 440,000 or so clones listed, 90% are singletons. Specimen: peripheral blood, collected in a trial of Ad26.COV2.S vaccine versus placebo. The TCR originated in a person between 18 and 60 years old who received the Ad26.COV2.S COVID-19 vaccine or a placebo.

The CDR3 here is CASRPSGFFYEQYF. The CDR3 DNA reads TGTGCCAGTAGGCCTAGCGGTTTCTTCTACGAGCAGTACTTC. The V call is TRBV19, the J call TRBJ2-7, with TRBD2 matching over 7 bases. The CDR3 covers 14 residues. The V gene end was trimmed by 6 bases and the J gene end by 3 bases; junction bases not matched to a gene: 8. Germline V gene data show CDR1 as LNHDA and CDR2 as SQIVND (reference sequence).